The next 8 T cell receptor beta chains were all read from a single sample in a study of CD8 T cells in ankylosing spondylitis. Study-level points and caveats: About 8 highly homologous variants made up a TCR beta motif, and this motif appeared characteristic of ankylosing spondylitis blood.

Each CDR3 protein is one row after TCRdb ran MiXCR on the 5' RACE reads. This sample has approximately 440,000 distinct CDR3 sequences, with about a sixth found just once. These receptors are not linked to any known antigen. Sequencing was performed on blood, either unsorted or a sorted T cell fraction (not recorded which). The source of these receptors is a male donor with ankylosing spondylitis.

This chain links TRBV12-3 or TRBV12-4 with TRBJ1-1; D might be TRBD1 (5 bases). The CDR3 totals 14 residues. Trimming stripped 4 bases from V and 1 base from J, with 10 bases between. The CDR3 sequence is CASSWQGANTEAFF. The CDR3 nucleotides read TGTGCCAGCAGTTGGCAGGGCGCGAACACTGAAGCTTTCTTT.

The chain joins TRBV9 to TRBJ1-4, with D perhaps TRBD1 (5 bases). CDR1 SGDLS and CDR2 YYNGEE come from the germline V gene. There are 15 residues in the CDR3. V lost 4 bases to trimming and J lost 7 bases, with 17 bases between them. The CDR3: CASSPSPGRGEKLFF. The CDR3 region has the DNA TGTGCCAGCAGCCCCTCCCCGGGGAGGGGTGAAAAACTGTTTTTT.

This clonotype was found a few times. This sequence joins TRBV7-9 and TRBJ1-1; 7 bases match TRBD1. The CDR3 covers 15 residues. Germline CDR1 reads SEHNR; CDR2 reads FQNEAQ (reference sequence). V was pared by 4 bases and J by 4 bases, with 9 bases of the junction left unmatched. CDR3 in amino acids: CASSSRQGGVTEAFF. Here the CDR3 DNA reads TGTGCCAGCAGCTCTAGACAGGGCGGGGTCACTGAAGCTTTCTTT.

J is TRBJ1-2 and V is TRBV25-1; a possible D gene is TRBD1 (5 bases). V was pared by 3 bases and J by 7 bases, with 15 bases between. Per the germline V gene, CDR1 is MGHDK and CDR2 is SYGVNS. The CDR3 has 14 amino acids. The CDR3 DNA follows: TGTGCCAGCAGTGATCCTAACAGGTTTAGTGGCTACACCTTC. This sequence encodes CASSDPNRFSGYTF.

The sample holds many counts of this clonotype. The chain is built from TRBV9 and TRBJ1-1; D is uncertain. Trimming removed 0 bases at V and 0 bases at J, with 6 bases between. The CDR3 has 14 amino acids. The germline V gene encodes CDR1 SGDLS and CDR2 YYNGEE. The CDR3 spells CASSVAAVNTEAFF. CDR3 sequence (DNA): TGTGCCAGCAGCGTAGCTGCCGTGAACACTGAAGCTTTCTTT.

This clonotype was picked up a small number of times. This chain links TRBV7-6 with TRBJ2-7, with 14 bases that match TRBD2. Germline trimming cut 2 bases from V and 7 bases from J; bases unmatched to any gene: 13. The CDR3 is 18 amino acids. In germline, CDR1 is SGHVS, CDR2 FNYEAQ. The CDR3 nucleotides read TGTGCCAGCAGCTTACGGCCCATGGGACTAGCGGGAGTAGGAGAGCAGTACTTC. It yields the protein CASSLRPMGLAGVGEQYF.

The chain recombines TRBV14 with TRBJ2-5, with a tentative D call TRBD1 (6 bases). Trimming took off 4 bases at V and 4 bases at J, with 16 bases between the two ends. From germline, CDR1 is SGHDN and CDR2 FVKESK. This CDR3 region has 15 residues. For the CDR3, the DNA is TGTGCCAGCAGCCTACAGGGTTTGTGGATAGAGACCCAGTACTTC. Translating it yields CASSLQGLWIETQYF.

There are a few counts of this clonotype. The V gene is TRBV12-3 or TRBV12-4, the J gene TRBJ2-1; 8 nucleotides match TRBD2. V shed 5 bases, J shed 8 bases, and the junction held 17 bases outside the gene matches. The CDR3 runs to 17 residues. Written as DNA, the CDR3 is TGTGCCAGCAGTGCGGCAAGGCCTAGCGGGTCTATCCATGAGCAGTTCTTC. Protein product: CASSAARPSGSIHEQFF.